This TCR beta chain stems from a study of PD-1 blockade in classical Hodgkin lymphoma. The repertoire was sequenced with immunoSEQ multiplex PCR; TCRdb's copy has only in-frame clones and lacks some. Here the sample spans tens of thousands of clones, roughly nine tenths being singletons. Germline-derived CDR1 and CDR2 are SGHDT and YYEEEE. V shed 4 bases and J 5 bases; nucleotides not matched to a gene: 6. There are 15 residues in the CDR3. Indicated time point: cycle 4 day 1 (C4D1), after more than 5 weeks of nivolumab. All trial patients relapsed after autologous stem cell transplantation. By magnetic negative selection, CD4+ T cells were purified from thawed PBMCs.

The sample consisted of CD4+ T cells from blood, taken before the fourth cycle of nivolumab. The clonotype originates from a human donor with classical Hodgkin lymphoma. V usage is TRBV5-6 and J usage is TRBJ2-6, with TRBD1 matching 7 bases. The CDR3 protein is CASSEGGSWANVLTF. CDR3 DNA sequence: TGTGCCAGCAGCGAAGGGGGCAGCTGGGCCAACGTCCTGACTTTC.